The rows below give T cell receptor beta chains drawn from one sample of a study of a mutant IDH1 vaccine in newly diagnosed glioma. Assay: immunoSEQ multiplex PCR; the TCRdb copy retains only in-frame clones and omits some. The sample lists just under 95,000 clones, about 83% seen once, with roughly 7.1% in the top ten. The specimen comprised PBMCs, sampled from a glioma patient treated with radiotherapy, temozolomide or both. The receptor set was obtained from a woman aged 45-59 years with glioma. Both conserved end residues are part of each CDR3. D genes are given only for firm matches. Clone size is given for some rows only: seen once, a few or many times, or a class if the clone is expanded.

abundance: -
j_gene: TRBJ2-2
v_gene: TRBV7-2
d_gene: -
CDR3nt: TGTGCCAGCAGCACCGGGGGAGCCCAGAACACCGGGGAGCTGTTTTTT
CDR3aa: CASSTGGAQNTGELFF

abundance: -
j_gene: TRBJ1-4
v_gene: TRBV5-1
d_gene: -
CDR3nt: TGCGCCAGCAGCTCCCCAGGGGCCAGTGAAAAACTGTTTTTT
CDR3aa: CASSSPGASEKLFF

abundance: -
j_gene: TRBJ2-5
v_gene: TRBV2
d_gene: -
CDR3nt: TGTGCCATTCTACAGGGTGATGGTCAAGAGACCCAGTACTTC
CDR3aa: CAILQGDGQETQYF

abundance: few
j_gene: TRBJ1-1
v_gene: TRBV11-3
d_gene: -
CDR3nt: TGTGCCAGCAGGGGGCCGACGAACACTGAAGCTTTCTTT
CDR3aa: CASRGPTNTEAFF

abundance: -
j_gene: TRBJ2-3
v_gene: TRBV4-3
d_gene: -
CDR3nt: TGCGCCAGCAGCCAAGAATCCACAGGGTTCACAGATACGCAGTATTTT
CDR3aa: CASSQESTGFTDTQYF

abundance: -
j_gene: TRBJ2-5
v_gene: TRBV25-1
d_gene: TRBD1
CDR3nt: TGTGCCACCCGACAGGGTGGGGTGGAGACCCAGTACTTC
CDR3aa: CATRQGGVETQYF

abundance: -
j_gene: TRBJ1-1
v_gene: TRBV10-2
d_gene: -
CDR3nt: TGCGCCAGCAGGGGGGGTAATGAAGCTTTCTTT
CDR3aa: CASRGGNEAFF

abundance: -
j_gene: TRBJ1-4
v_gene: TRBV30
d_gene: -
CDR3nt: TGTGCTTCCCCCGGGGGTTCAGCAACTAATGAAAAACTGTTTTTT
CDR3aa: CASPGGSATNEKLFF

abundance: -
j_gene: TRBJ1-4
v_gene: TRBV18
d_gene: TRBD1
CDR3nt: TGTGCCAGCTCACCACCGGGACAGCTAATCGGCCGTAATGAAAAACTGTTTTTT
CDR3aa: CASSPPGQLIGRNEKLFF

abundance: -
j_gene: TRBJ2-7
v_gene: TRBV6-1
d_gene: -
CDR3nt: TGTGCCAGCAGTGAAGAAGTGAGGAGCCACGAGCAGTACTTC
CDR3aa: CASSEEVRSHEQYF

abundance: -
j_gene: TRBJ1-1
v_gene: TRBV6-5
d_gene: -
CDR3nt: TGTGCCAGCAGTTACGGGCAGGCGTCTGAAGCTTTCTTT
CDR3aa: CASSYGQASEAFF

abundance: -
j_gene: TRBJ1-1
v_gene: TRBV10-3
d_gene: -
CDR3nt: TGTGCCATCAGTGAGTCAGTCGGGAGCCTGAACACTGAAGCTTTCTTT
CDR3aa: CAISESVGSLNTEAFF

abundance: -
j_gene: TRBJ1-1
v_gene: TRBV18
d_gene: -
CDR3nt: TGTGCCAGCTCACTTGGACAGATCACTGAAGCTTTCTTT
CDR3aa: CASSLGQITEAFF

abundance: -
j_gene: TRBJ1-4
v_gene: TRBV12-5
d_gene: TRBD1
CDR3nt: TGTGCTAGTGGTACCGACAGGGGGAGTAGGGAAAAACTGTTTTTT
CDR3aa: CASGTDRGSREKLFF

abundance: few
j_gene: TRBJ1-4
v_gene: TRBV6-5
d_gene: -
CDR3nt: TGTGCCAGCAGTTTCGAGGACAAACTGTTTTTT
CDR3aa: CASSFEDKLFF

abundance: -
j_gene: TRBJ1-3
v_gene: TRBV7-2
d_gene: -
CDR3nt: TGTGCCAGCAGCTTACGACAGGAGCCTGGAAACACCATATATTTT
CDR3aa: CASSLRQEPGNTIYF

abundance: -
j_gene: TRBJ1-5
v_gene: TRBV28
d_gene: -
CDR3nt: TGTGCCAGCAGTCTCAGTCCCCAGCATTTT
CDR3aa: CASSLSPQHF

abundance: -
j_gene: TRBJ2-5
v_gene: TRBV6-1
d_gene: TRBD2
CDR3nt: TGTGCCAGCAGTGGGGGTAGCGGGGGGCCCCAAGAGACCCAGTACTTC
CDR3aa: CASSGGSGGPQETQYF

abundance: -
j_gene: TRBJ1-5
v_gene: TRBV5-4
d_gene: -
CDR3nt: TGTGCCAGCAGCTTGGCCGGGGGCGGGCCCCAGCATTTT
CDR3aa: CASSLAGGGPQHF

abundance: -
j_gene: TRBJ1-3
v_gene: TRBV7-9
d_gene: TRBD1
CDR3nt: TGTGCCAGCAGCGGACAGGCAGCTCTAAGAAACACCATATATTTT
CDR3aa: CASSGQAALRNTIYF

abundance: -
j_gene: TRBJ1-3
v_gene: TRBV11-2
d_gene: -
CDR3nt: TGTGCCAGCAGCTTAGTTGCGGGCACCTCCTCTGGAAACACCATATATTTT
CDR3aa: CASSLVAGTSSGNTIYF

abundance: -
j_gene: TRBJ1-2
v_gene: TRBV19
d_gene: -
CDR3nt: TGTGCCAGTAGTATGGGCAGAGCTAACTATGGCTACACCTTC
CDR3aa: CASSMGRANYGYTF

abundance: -
j_gene: TRBJ1-1
v_gene: TRBV10-3
d_gene: -
CDR3nt: TGTGCCATCAGTGAGCGTGGAGGGGCCCTCGAGGCTGAAGCTTTCTTT
CDR3aa: CAISERGGALEAEAFF

abundance: few
j_gene: TRBJ1-6
v_gene: TRBV2
d_gene: -
CDR3nt: TGTGCCACCGTGGACAGCTCCTATAATTCACCCCTCCACTTT
CDR3aa: CATVDSSYNSPLHF

abundance: once
j_gene: TRBJ1-5
v_gene: TRBV5-6
d_gene: -
CDR3nt: TGTGCCAGCAGCTTGGGGCCCCATTTTAGCAATCAGCCCCAGCATTTT
CDR3aa: CASSLGPHFSNQPQHF

abundance: -
j_gene: TRBJ1-2
v_gene: TRBV19
d_gene: -
CDR3nt: TGTGCCACGAAGCATACGGTTGACTATGGCTACACCTTC
CDR3aa: CATKHTVDYGYTF

abundance: few
j_gene: TRBJ1-1
v_gene: TRBV29-1
d_gene: -
CDR3nt: TGCAGCGGTCGCTACGGTAACACTGAAGCTTTCTTT
CDR3aa: CSGRYGNTEAFF

abundance: -
j_gene: TRBJ2-7
v_gene: TRBV27
d_gene: TRBD1
CDR3nt: TGTGCCAGCAGCCTACAAACGGGACAGCGTACGCAGCAGTACTTC
CDR3aa: CASSLQTGQRTQQYF

abundance: -
j_gene: TRBJ2-7
v_gene: TRBV2
d_gene: -
CDR3nt: TGTGCCAGCAGTGAGGAAGGGGGAGGCTACGAGCAGTACTTC
CDR3aa: CASSEEGGGYEQYF

abundance: -
j_gene: TRBJ2-7
v_gene: TRBV6-6
d_gene: -
CDR3nt: TGTGCCAGCAGTTATCCCGGACGGAGCTCCTACGAGCAGTACTTC
CDR3aa: CASSYPGRSSYEQYF

abundance: -
j_gene: TRBJ1-3
v_gene: TRBV7-7
d_gene: -
CDR3nt: TGTGCTAGCAGCTTATCGACCGGGGGAAACACCATATATTTT
CDR3aa: CASSLSTGGNTIYF

abundance: -
j_gene: TRBJ1-2
v_gene: TRBV10-3
d_gene: -
CDR3nt: TGTGCCATCGAGAGGGAAACTAACTATGGCTACACCTTC
CDR3aa: CAIERETNYGYTF

abundance: -
j_gene: TRBJ2-5
v_gene: TRBV10-2
d_gene: TRBD2
CDR3nt: TGCGCCAGCAGTGAGTCGAGCGGGAGGGGACAAGAGACCCAGTACTTC
CDR3aa: CASSESSGRGQETQYF

abundance: -
j_gene: TRBJ2-1
v_gene: TRBV25-1
d_gene: -
CDR3nt: TGTGCCAGCAGTGAATATAGGGCAGGGGACTCCTACAATGAGCAGTTCTTC
CDR3aa: CASSEYRAGDSYNEQFF

abundance: -
j_gene: TRBJ1-3
v_gene: TRBV6-1
d_gene: -
CDR3nt: TGTGCCAGCAGTGAAGCTAGAGAACGGGGAAACACCATATATTTT
CDR3aa: CASSEARERGNTIYF

abundance: -
j_gene: TRBJ2-5
v_gene: TRBV6-5
d_gene: -
CDR3nt: TGTGCGAGCGGAAGGAAGCAAGAGACCCAGTACTTC
CDR3aa: CASGRKQETQYF

abundance: -
j_gene: TRBJ1-2
v_gene: TRBV6-5
d_gene: -
CDR3nt: TGTGCCAGCAGCATTACAGTTAACTATGGCTACACCTTC
CDR3aa: CASSITVNYGYTF

abundance: -
j_gene: TRBJ2-2
v_gene: TRBV5-4
d_gene: TRBD2
CDR3nt: TGTGCCAGCAGCCCGGGCGGGGGTTTCACCGGGGAGCTGTTTTTT
CDR3aa: CASSPGGGFTGELFF

abundance: -
j_gene: TRBJ2-7
v_gene: TRBV5-4
d_gene: -
CDR3nt: TGTGCCAGCAGCTTGGCAGCCTCGGGCCGCTACGAGCAGTACTTC
CDR3aa: CASSLAASGRYEQYF

abundance: -
j_gene: TRBJ2-1
v_gene: TRBV9
d_gene: TRBD1
CDR3nt: TGTGCCAGCAGCTCGGGACAGGGCCCACCCAATGAGCAGTTCTTC
CDR3aa: CASSSGQGPPNEQFF

abundance: -
j_gene: TRBJ2-5
v_gene: TRBV7-9
d_gene: TRBD1
CDR3nt: TGTGCCAGCAGCTTATGGACAGGGGGCCAAGAGACCCAGTACTTC
CDR3aa: CASSLWTGGQETQYF

abundance: once
j_gene: TRBJ2-3
v_gene: TRBV7-6
d_gene: -
CDR3nt: TGTGCCAGCAGCCCGAAACTCCACCGGACAGATACGCAGTATTTT
CDR3aa: CASSPKLHRTDTQYF